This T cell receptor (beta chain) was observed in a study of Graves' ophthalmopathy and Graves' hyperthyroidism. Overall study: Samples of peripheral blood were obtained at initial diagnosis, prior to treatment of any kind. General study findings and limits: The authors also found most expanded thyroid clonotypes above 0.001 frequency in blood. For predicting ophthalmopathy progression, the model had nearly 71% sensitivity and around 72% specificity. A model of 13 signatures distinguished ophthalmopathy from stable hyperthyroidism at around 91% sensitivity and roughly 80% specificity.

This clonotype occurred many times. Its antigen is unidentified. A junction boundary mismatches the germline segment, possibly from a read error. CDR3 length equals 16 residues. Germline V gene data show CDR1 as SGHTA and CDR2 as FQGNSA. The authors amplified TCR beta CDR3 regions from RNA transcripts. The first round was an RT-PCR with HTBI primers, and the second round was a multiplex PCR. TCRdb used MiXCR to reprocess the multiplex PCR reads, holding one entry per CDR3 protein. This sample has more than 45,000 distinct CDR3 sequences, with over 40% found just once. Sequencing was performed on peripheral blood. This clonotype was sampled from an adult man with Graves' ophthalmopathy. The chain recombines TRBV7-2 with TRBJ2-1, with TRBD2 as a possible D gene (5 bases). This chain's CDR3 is CASSLARGPHNNEQFF. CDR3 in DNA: TGTGCCAGCAGCCTAGCTAGAGGGCCACACAACAATGAGCAGTTCTTC.